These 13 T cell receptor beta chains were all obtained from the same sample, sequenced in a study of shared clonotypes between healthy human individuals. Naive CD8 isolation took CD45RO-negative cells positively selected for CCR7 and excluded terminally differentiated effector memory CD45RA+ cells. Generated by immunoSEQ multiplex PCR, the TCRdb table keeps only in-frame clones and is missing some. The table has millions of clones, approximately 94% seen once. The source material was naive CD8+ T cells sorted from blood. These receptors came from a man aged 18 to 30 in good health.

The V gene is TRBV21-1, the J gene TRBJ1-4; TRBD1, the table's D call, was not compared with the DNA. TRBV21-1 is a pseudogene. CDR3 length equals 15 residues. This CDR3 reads CASSKGGRLGEKLFF. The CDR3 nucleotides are TGTGCCAGCAGCAAAGGGGGCCGACTGGGGGAAAAACTGTTTTTT.

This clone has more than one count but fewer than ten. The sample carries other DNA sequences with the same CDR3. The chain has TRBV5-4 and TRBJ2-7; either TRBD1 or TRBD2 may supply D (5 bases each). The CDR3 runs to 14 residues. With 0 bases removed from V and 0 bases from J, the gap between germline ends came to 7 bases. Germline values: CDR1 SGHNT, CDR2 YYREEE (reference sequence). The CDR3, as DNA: TGTGCCAGCAGCTTGGGGGGGAGCTCCTACGAGCAGTACTTC. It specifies CASSLGGSSYEQYF.

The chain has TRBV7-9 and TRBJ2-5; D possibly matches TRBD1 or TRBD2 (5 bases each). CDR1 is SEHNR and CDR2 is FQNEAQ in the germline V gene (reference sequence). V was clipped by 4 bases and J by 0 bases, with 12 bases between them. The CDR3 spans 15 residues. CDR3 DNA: TGTGCCAGCAGCTCGACTCCGGGACACCAAGAGACCCAGTACTTC. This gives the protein CASSSTPGHQETQYF.

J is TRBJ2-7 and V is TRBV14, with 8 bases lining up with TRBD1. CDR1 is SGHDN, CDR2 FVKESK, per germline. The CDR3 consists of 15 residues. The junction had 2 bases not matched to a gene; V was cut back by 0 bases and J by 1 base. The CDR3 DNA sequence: TGTGCCAGCAGCCAAGAAAACAGGGGGTCCTACGAGCAGTACTTC. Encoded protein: CASSQENRGSYEQYF.

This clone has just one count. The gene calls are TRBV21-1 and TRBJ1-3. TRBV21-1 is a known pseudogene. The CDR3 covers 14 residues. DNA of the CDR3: TGTGCCAGCAGCCCCTGGGAGGTCGATTTCACCATATATTTT. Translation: CASSPWEVDFTIYF.

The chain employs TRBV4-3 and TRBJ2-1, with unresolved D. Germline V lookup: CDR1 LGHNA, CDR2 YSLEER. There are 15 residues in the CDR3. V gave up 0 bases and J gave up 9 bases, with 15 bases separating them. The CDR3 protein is CASSQDPEGQFEQFF. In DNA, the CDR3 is TGCGCCAGCAGCCAAGATCCCGAAGGCCAGTTTGAGCAGTTCTTC.

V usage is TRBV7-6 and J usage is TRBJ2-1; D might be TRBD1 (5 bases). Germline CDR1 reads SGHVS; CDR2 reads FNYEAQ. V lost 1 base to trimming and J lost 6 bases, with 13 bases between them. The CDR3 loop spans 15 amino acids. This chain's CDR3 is CASSLEGDMVNEQFF. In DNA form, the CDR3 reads TGTGCCAGCAGCTTAGAAGGGGATATGGTCAATGAGCAGTTCTTC.

This CDR3 is CSVGTSGLELDYEQYF. For the CDR3, the DNA is TGCAGCGTTGGGACTAGCGGACTAGAACTAGACTACGAGCAGTACTTC. The V and J genes are TRBV29-1 and TRBJ2-7; TRBD2 matches 10 bases. V lost 4 bases to trimming and J lost 3 bases; unmatched junction nucleotides: 12. The length of the CDR3 is 16 residues. Germline CDR1 reads SQVTM; CDR2 reads ANQGSEA.

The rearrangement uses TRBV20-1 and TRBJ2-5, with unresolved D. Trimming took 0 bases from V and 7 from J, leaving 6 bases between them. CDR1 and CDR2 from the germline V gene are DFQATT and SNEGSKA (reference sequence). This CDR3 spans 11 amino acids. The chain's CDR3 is CSARDPSTQYF. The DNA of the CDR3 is TGCAGTGCTAGAGATCCCTCGACCCAGTACTTC.

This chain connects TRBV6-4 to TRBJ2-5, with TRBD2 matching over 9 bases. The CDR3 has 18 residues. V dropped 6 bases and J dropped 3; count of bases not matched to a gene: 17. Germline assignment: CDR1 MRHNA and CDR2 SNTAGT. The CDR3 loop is CASRKGGIAGETKETQYF. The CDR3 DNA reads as TGTGCCAGCAGAAAAGGAGGGATAGCGGGGGAAACCAAAGAGACCCAGTACTTC.

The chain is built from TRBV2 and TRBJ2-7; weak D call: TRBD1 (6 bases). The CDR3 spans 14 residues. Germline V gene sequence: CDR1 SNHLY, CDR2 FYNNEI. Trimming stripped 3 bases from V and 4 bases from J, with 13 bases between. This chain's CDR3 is CASSDRDTLYEQYF. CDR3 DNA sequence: TGTGCCAGCAGTGACCGGGACACGCTTTACGAGCAGTACTTC.

The CDR3 region has the DNA TGTGCCTGGGTGGCGGTTAACACCGGGGAGCTGTTTTTT. It encodes CAWVAVNTGELFF. The genes are TRBV30 and TRBJ2-2; no definite D call. Deletions cut 5 bases from V and 2 bases from J, with 9 bases between. The CDR3 consists of 13 residues. CDR1 is GTSNPN and CDR2 is SVGIG in the germline V gene (reference sequence).

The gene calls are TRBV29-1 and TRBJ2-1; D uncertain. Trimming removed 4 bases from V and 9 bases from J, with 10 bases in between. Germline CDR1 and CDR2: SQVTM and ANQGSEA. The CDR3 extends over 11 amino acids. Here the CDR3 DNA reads TGCAGCGTTGTAGATAGACCTGAGCAGTTCTTC. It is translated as CSVVDRPEQFF.